The T cell receptor (beta chain) described here comes from a study of beta chain features in type 1 diabetes. Expressed TCRB transcripts were sequenced because the entire RNA isolate underwent reverse transcription. This table comes from immunoSEQ multiplex PCR, and its TCRdb copy is limited to in-frame clones, with some not included. In the table there are hundreds of thousands of clones, 9.5% to 13% of which are singletons. A few counts support this clone. Its cognate antigen is unknown. Study-level points and caveats: Shortening that was moderate but significant affected the TCRB CDR3s of Type 1 diabetes patients in all four CD4+ subsets.

The specimen was naive CD4+ T cells from blood. The clonotype comes from a man aged 30-40 years with type 1 diabetes.

The CDR3 is CASSHVRGGLAKNIQYF. Written as DNA, the CDR3 is TGTGCCAGCAGCCACGTCCGCGGGGGTCTAGCCAAAAACATTCAGTACTTC. V usage is TRBV11-2 and J usage is TRBJ2-4, with TRBD2 matching over 7 bases. Germline loops: CDR1 SGHAT, CDR2 FQNNGV. This CDR3 region has 17 residues. Trimming at V came to 5 bases and at J to 0 bases, leaving 10 bases not matched to a gene.